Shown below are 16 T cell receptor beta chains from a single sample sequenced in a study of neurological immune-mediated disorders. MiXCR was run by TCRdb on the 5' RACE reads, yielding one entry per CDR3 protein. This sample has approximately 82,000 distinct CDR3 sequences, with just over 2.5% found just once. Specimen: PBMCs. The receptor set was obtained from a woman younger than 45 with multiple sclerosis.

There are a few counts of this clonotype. The CDR3 DNA is TGTGCCAGCAGTTTTAAACTAGCGGGAGTGGGGCCTGCGTACGAGCAGTACTTC. As protein: CASSFKLAGVGPAYEQYF. The V call is TRBV28, the J call TRBJ2-7, with 11 bases that match TRBD2. The trim removed 3 bases at V and 4 bases at J, leaving 14 bases unmatched. The CDR3 covers 18 residues. Germline loops: CDR1 MDHEN, CDR2 SYDVKM.

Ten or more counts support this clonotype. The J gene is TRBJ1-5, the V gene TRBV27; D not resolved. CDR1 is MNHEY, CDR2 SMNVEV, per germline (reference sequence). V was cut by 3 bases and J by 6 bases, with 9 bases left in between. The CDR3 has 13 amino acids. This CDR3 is CASSFQTGQPQHF. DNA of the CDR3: TGTGCCAGCAGTTTCCAGACCGGTCAGCCCCAGCATTTT.

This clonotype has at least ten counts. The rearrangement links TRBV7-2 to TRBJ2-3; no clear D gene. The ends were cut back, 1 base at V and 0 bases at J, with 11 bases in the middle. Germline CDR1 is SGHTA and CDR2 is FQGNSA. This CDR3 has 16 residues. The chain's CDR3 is CASSLEWSSSTDTQYF. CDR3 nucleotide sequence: TGTGCCAGCAGCTTAGAATGGTCCTCAAGCACAGATACGCAGTATTTT.

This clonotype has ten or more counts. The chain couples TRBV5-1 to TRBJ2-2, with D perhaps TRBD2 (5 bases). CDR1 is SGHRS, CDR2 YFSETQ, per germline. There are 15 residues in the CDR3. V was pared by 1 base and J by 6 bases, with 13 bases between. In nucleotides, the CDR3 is TGCGCCAGCAGCTTGCGGACTTTAGCGTCCGGGGAGCTGTTTTTT. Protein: CASSLRTLASGELFF.

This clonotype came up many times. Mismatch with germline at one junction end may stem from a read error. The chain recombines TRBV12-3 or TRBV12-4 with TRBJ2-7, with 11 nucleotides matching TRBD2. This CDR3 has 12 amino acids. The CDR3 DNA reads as TGTGCCAGCAGTTTAGTGACTAGCGGGAACCTCTTC. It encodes CASSLVTSGNLF.

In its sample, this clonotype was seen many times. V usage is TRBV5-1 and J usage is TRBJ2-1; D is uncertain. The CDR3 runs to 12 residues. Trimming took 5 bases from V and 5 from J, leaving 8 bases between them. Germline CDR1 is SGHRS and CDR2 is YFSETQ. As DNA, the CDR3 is TGCGCCAGCAGGGACGGCCACAATGAGCAGTTCTTC. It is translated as CASRDGHNEQFF.

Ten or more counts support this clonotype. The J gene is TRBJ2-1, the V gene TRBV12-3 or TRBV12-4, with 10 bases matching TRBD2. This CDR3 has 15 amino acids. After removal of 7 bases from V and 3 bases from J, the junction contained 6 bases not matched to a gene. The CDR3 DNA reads TGTGCCAGCATCCAAACTAGCGGGGTCTACAATGAGCAGTTCTTC. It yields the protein CASIQTSGVYNEQFF.

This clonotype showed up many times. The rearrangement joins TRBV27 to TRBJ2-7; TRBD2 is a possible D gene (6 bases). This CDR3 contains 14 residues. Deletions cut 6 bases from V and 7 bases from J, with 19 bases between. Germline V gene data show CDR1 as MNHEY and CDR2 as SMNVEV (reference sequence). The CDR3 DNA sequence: TGTGCCAGCAGCCTGTCCGGGACCGCGGGGGAGCAGTACTTC. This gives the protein CASSLSGTAGEQYF.

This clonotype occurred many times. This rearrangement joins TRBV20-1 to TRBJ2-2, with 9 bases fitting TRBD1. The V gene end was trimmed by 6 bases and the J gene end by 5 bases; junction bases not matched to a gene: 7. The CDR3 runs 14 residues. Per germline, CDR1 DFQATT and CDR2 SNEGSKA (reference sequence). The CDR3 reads CSARDRAPTGELFF. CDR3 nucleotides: TGCAGTGCGCGGGACAGGGCCCCTACCGGGGAGCTGTTTTTT.

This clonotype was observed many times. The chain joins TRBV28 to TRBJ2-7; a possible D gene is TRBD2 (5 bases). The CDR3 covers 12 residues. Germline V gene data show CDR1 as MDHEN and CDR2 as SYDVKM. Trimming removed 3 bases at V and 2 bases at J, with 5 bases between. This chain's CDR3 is CASSFGTYEQYF. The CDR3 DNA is TGTGCCAGCAGTTTCGGGACCTACGAGCAGTACTTC.

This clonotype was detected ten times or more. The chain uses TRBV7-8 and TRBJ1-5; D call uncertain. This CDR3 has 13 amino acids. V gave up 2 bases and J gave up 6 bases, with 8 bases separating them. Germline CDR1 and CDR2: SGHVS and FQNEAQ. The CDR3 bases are TGTGCCAGCAGCTTACAGGAGTTTCAGCCCCAGCATTTT. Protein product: CASSLQEFQPQHF.

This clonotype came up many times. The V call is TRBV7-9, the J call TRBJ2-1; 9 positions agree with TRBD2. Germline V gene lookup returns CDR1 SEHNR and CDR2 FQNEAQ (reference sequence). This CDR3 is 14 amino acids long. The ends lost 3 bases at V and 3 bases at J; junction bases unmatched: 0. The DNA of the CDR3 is TGTGCCAGCAGCTTGACTAGCGGCTACAATGAGCAGTTCTTC. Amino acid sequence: CASSLTSGYNEQFF.

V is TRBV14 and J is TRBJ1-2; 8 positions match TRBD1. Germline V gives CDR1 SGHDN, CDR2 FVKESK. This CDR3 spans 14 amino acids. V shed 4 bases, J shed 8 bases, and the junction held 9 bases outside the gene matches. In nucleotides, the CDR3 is TGTGCCAGCAGCCCAAAGCGGACAGGGTTCGGCTACACCTTC. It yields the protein CASSPKRTGFGYTF.

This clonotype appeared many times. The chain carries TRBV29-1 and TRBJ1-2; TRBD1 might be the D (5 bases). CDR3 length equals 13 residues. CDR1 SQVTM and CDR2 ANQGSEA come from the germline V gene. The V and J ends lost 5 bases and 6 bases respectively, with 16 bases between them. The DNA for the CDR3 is TGCAGCGTTTTAGCAGGGCCGATACATGGCTACACCTTC. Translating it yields CSVLAGPIHGYTF.

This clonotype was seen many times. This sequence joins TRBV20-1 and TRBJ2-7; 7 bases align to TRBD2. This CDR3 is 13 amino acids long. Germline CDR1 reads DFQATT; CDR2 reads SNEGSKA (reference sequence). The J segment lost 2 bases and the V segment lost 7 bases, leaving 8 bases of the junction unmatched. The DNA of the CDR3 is TGCAGTGTCGTCCCTAGCGGCCCCTACGAGCAGTACTTC. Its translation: CSVVPSGPYEQYF.

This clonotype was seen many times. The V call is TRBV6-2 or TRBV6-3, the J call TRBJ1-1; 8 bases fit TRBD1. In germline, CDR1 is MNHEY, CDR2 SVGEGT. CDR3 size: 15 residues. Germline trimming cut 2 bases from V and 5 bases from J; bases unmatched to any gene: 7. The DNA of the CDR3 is TGTGCCAGCAGTTACAATCAGGGGGCGCGAACTGAAGCTTTCTTT. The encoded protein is CASSYNQGARTEAFF.